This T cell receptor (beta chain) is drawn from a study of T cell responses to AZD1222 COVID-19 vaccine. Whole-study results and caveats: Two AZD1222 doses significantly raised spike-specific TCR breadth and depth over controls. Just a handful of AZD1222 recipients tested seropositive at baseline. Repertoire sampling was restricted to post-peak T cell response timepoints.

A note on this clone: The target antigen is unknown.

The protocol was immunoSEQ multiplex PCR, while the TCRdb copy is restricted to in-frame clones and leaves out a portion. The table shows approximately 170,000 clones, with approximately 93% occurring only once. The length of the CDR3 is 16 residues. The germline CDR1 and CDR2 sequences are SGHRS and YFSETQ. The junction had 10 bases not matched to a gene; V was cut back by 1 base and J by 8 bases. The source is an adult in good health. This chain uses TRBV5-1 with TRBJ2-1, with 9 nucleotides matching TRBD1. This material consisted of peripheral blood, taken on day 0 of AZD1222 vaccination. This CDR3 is CASSLLRDREGDEQFF. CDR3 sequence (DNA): TGCGCCAGCAGCTTGCTCCGGGACAGGGAAGGTGATGAGCAGTTCTTC.